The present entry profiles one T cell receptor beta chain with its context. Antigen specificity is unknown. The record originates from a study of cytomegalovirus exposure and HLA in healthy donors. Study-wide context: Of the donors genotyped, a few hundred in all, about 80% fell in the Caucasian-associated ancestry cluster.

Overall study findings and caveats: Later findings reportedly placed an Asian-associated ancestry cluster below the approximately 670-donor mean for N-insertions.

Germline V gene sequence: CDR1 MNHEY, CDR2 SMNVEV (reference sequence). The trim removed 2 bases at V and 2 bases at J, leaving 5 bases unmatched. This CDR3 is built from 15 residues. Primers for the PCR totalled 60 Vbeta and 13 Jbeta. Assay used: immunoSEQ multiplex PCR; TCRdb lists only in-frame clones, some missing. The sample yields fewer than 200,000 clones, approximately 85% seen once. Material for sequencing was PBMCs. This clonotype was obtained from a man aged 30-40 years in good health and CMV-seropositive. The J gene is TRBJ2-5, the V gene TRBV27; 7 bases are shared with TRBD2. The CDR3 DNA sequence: TGTGCCAGCAGTTTAGGCAGGGAGGGACAAGAGACCCAGTACTTC. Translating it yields CASSLGREGQETQYF.